This entry is about one T cell receptor (beta chain). These data belong to a study of blood T cell repertoires in COVID-19. The overall study: COVID-19 samples from acute and convalescent phases originated in the United States, Italy and Spain.

Germline trimming cut 3 bases from V and 0 bases from J; bases unmatched to any gene: 2. This CDR3 region has 15 residues. CDR1 is KGHSH, CDR2 LQKENI, per germline. In the original workflow: It was from reference gene primer amplification that nucleated cell counts were estimated. Sequencing used immunoSEQ multiplex PCR; TCRdb keeps in-frame clones, though not all of them. V and J calls plus clone size are reproduced from that table; the DNA served to infer D and trimming. Of about 62,000 clones in the sample, over 75% were seen once. This TCR derives from a woman aged 60-75 years with COVID-19, enrolled during active disease. V is TRBV18 and J is TRBJ1-5, with 7 bases fitting TRBD1. Sequenced input: peripheral blood. The CDR3 here is CASSPRGDSNQPQHF. DNA of the CDR3: TGTGCCAGCTCACCCAGGGGGGATAGCAATCAGCCCCAGCATTTT.